This T cell receptor (beta chain) comes out of a study of shared clonotypes between healthy human individuals. The data were produced by immunoSEQ multiplex PCR, yet TCRdb's version contains in-frame clones alone and is incomplete. The sample records 2 million to 3 million clones, 80% to 95% being singletons. The receptor's source is a man aged 18 to 35 in good health. Some clones in this sample may be carry-over from other donors' samples. Sequenced material: naive CD4+ T cells from PBMCs. As for subset: CD45RA+ positively selected.

The CDR3 sequence: CASNGLAGYNEQFF. CDR3 nucleotide sequence: TGCGCCAGCAACGGACTAGCGGGGTACAATGAGCAGTTCTTC. V usage is TRBV5-1 and J usage is TRBJ2-1; TRBD2 matches 12 bases. CDR1 and CDR2 from the germline V gene are SGHRS and YFSETQ. After removal of 6 bases from V and 4 bases from J, the junction contained 2 bases not matched to a gene. The CDR3 runs to 14 residues.